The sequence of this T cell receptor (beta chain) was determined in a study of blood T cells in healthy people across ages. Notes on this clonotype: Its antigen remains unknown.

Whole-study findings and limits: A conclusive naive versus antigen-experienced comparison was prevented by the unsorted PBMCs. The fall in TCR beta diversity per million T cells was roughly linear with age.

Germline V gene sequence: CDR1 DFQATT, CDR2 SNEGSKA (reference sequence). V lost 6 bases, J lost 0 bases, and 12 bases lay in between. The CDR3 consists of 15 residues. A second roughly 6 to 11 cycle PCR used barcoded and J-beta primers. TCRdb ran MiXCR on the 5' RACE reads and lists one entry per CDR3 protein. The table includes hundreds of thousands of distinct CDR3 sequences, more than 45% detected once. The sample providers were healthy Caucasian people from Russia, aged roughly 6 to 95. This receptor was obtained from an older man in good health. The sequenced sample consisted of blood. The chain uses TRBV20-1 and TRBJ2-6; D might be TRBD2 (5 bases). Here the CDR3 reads CSARASPSGANVLTF. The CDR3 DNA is TGCAGTGCGAGGGCCTCCCCCTCTGGGGCCAACGTCCTGACTTTC.